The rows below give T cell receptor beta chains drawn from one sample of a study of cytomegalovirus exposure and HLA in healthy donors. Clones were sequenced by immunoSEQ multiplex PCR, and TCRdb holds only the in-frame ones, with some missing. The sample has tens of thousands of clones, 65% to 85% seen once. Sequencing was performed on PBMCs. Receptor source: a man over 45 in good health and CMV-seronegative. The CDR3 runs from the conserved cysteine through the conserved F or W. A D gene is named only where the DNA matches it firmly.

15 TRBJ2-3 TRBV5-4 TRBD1 CASSVQGASTDTQYF TGTGCCAGCAGCGTACAGGGGGCTAGCACAGATACGCAGTATTTT
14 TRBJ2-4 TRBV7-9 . CASSFQGAENIQYF TGTGCCAGCAGCTTCCAGGGCGCGGAAAACATTCAGTACTTC
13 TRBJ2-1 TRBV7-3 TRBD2 CASSLSAGDEQFF TGTGCCAGCAGCTTATCAGCGGGGGACGAGCAGTTCTTC
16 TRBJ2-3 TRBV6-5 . CASSYRLGGSTDTQYF TGTGCCAGCAGTTACCGTCTCGGCGGTAGCACAGATACGCAGTATTTT
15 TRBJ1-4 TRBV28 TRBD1 CASSTPGQGTEKLFF TGTGCCAGCAGTACGCCGGGACAGGGAACTGAAAAACTGTTTTTT
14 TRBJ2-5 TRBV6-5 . CASSYLRAWETQYF TGTGCCAGCAGTTATCTCAGGGCGTGGGAGACCCAGTACTTC
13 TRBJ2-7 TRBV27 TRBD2 CASRAGDRYEQYF TGTGCCAGCAGAGCGGGAGACCGGTACGAGCAGTACTTC
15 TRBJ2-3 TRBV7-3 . CASSFGGGTADTQYF TGTGCCAGCAGCTTTGGGGGAGGTACGGCAGATACGCAGTATTTT
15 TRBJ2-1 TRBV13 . CASSSQGESYNEQFF TGTGCCAGCAGCTCCCAGGGTGAATCCTACAATGAGCAGTTCTTC
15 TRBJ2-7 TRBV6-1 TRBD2 CASSERAGGAYEQYF TGTGCCAGCAGTGAAAGAGCGGGAGGAGCCTACGAGCAGTACTTC
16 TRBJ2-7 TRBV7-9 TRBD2 CASSYIGLAGAYEQYF TGTGCCAGCAGCTATATAGGTCTAGCGGGAGCCTACGAGCAGTACTTC
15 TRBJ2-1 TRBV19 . CASSIGGSVYNEQFF TGTGCCAGTAGTATAGGGGGTAGCGTCTACAATGAGCAGTTCTTC